This is a list of T cell receptor beta chains from one sample in a study of CD4 T cells in relation to SARS-CoV-2 and coronaviruses. These receptors have no identified antigens. Measured with immunoSEQ multiplex PCR; TCRdb has only the in-frame clones, and not every one. This sample has some 25,000 clones, with under 80% found just once. The sample taken for sequencing was CD4+ T cells from PBMCs, cultured in vitro. Receptors originate from a human donor in good health. CDR3s include the opening cysteine and the closing phenylalanine or tryptophan. A D gene is named only where the DNA matches it firmly. Rows may omit the clone size; those that give it use once, few, many or a size class.

clone size,CDR3 length,V gene,J gene,D gene,CDR3 protein,CDR3 DNA
-,15,TRBV6-2/TRBV6-3,TRBJ1-4,-,CASSYGGQINEKLFF,TGTGCCAGCAGTTACGGCGGACAGATTAATGAAAAACTGTTTTTT
few,16,TRBV6-5,TRBJ1-1,-,CASSYEQGMLNTEAFF,TGTGCCAGCAGTTACGAACAGGGAATGTTGAACACTGAAGCTTTCTTT
-,11,TRBV7-2,TRBJ2-3,-,CASSLTDTQYF,TGTGCCAGCAGCCTGACAGATACGCAGTATTTT
few,11,TRBV5-4,TRBJ2-1,-,CASSLEAKQFF,TGTGCCAGCAGCTTGGAAGCCAAGCAGTTCTTC
-,16,TRBV19,TRBJ2-3,TRBD2,CASSPLEAGGLDTQYF,TGTGCCAGTAGCCCCTTAGAAGCGGGGGGCCTAGATACGCAGTATTTT
-,12,TRBV12-3/TRBV12-4,TRBJ2-5,TRBD1,CASSWDRGLSYF,TGTGCCAGCAGCTGGGACAGGGGGCTGTCGTACTTC
-,14,TRBV5-1,TRBJ2-1,-,CASSLGPSDNEQFF,TGCGCCAGCAGCTTGGGACCTAGTGACAATGAGCAGTTCTTC
-,17,TRBV29-1,TRBJ2-1,TRBD1,CSAGNRQGDYLYNEQFF,TGCAGCGCCGGGAACCGACAGGGGGATTATCTCTACAATGAGCAGTTCTTC
-,15,TRBV6-2/TRBV6-3,TRBJ2-2,-,CASSSTRARTGELFF,TGTGCCAGCAGTTCGACCCGGGCCCGCACCGGGGAGCTGTTTTTT
-,17,TRBV10-1,TRBJ1-1,TRBD1,CASTAGTGGELYTEAFF,TGCGCCAGCACCGCGGGGACAGGGGGCGAGTTGTACACTGAAGCTTTCTTT
few,12,TRBV12-5,TRBJ1-1,-,CASGLSGTEAFF,TGTGCTAGTGGTCTGAGTGGGACTGAAGCTTTCTTT
-,14,TRBV6-5,TRBJ2-5,-,CASTSRGGGETQYF,TGTGCCAGCACCTCGAGGGGGGGCGGAGAGACCCAGTACTTC
-,15,TRBV6-5,TRBJ1-2,-,CASNLHPEQSYGYTF,TGTGCCAGCAACCTACACCCAGAGCAATCCTATGGCTACACCTTC
-,14,TRBV6-9,TRBJ1-4,-,CASSYPARGEKLFF,TGTGCCAGCAGTTACCCAGCACGGGGTGAAAAACTGTTTTTT
-,13,TRBV11-3,TRBJ2-2,-,CASSFREAGELFF,TGTGCCAGCAGCTTTCGTGAAGCCGGGGAGCTGTTTTTT
-,15,TRBV5-1,TRBJ1-6,TRBD1,CASSARDSLNSPLHF,TGCGCCAGCAGCGCCCGGGACAGCCTTAATTCACCCCTCCACTTT
-,17,TRBV9,TRBJ2-2,TRBD2,CASSVLSSGGNTGELFF,TGTGCCAGCAGCGTACTGAGTAGCGGGGGGAACACCGGGGAGCTGTTTTTT
-,11,TRBV28,TRBJ2-7,-,CASAERQAVYF,TGTGCCAGCGCTGAGAGGCAGGCAGTCTACTTC
-,16,TRBV5-1,TRBJ1-6,-,CASSPDGSSYNSPLHF,TGCGCCAGCAGCCCGGACGGGAGCTCCTATAATTCACCCCTCCACTTT
-,14,TRBV6-5,TRBJ2-1,-,CASTPGRGANEQFF,TGTGCCAGCACCCCTGGTCGGGGGGCAAATGAGCAGTTCTTC